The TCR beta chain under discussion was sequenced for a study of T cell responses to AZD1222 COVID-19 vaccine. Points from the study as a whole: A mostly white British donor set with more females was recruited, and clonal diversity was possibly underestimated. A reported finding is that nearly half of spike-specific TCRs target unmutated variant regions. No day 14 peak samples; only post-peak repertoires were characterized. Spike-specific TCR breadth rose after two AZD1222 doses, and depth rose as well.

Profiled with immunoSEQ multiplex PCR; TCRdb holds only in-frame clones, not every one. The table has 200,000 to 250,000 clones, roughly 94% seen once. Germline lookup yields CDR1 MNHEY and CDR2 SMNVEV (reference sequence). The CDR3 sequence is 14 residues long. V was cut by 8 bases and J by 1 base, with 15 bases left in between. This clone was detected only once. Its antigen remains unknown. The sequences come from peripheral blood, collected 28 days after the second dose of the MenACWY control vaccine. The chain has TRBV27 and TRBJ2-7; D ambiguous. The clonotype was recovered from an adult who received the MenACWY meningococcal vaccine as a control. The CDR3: CASSWADGSYEQYF. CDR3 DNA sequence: TGTGCCAGCTCGTGGGCGGATGGGTCCTACGAGCAGTACTTC.